The 13 T cell receptor beta chains presented below share a single source sample, sequenced in a study of beta chain features in type 1 diabetes (dated by TCRdb to about 2018). Summary of the overall study and its limitations: In all four CD4+ subsets, TCRB CDR3 length was moderately but significantly shorter in type 1 diabetes patients.

The library came from the immunoSEQ multiplex PCR assay. The High Capacity cDNA Reverse Transcription Kit was used to reverse transcribe all of the isolated RNA, meaning that expressed TCRB transcripts were what got sequenced. In its TCRdb copy, this immuneACCESS table keeps in-frame sequences only and misses some clones. Where compared with another copy, unresolved V genes explain less than half of these, and the others have no known cause. The sample table lists tens of thousands of clones, about 40% of them with a count of one. About 1.5% of the sample lies in the top ten. Their antigens remain unidentified. The specimen sequenced was Tregs from blood. The cell subset or site tag for this specimen amounts to: regulatory CD4+ T cells. These TCRs come from a man aged 30 to 39 with type 1 diabetes.

J is TRBJ1-1 and V is TRBV28; D gene uncertain. V was pared by 7 bases and J by 3 bases, with 15 bases between. The germline V gene encodes CDR1 MDHEN and CDR2 SYDVKM. The CDR3 is 14 amino acids. CDR3 bases: TGTGCCAGCATGAAGCGGGCGTGGGACACTGAAGCTTTCTTT. It is translated as CASMKRAWDTEAFF.

The chain recombines TRBV28 with TRBJ2-1; D uncertain. V was trimmed by 7 bases and J by 7 bases, leaving 17 bases between them. The CDR3 length is 14 residues. Germline assignment: CDR1 MDHEN and CDR2 SYDVKM. CDR3 nucleotides: TGTGCCAGCACCACGGAGAGCCTTGTTAATGAGCAGTTCTTC. Translation gives CASTTESLVNEQFF.

This clone was found once. The chain joins TRBV30 to TRBJ1-2; 7 bases are a match to TRBD1. Unmatched junction bases numbered 4, after V lost 0 bases and J lost 3 bases. Germline CDR1 and CDR2: GTSNPN and SVGIG (reference sequence). The CDR3 contains 14 residues. CDR3 sequence reads: CAWSVTGAHYGYTF. The DNA of the CDR3 is TGTGCCTGGAGTGTAACAGGGGCGCACTATGGCTACACCTTC.

J is TRBJ2-3 and V is TRBV19; 10 bases are shared with TRBD2. The junction had 6 bases not matched to a gene; V was cut back by 1 base and J by 2 bases. The germline V gene has CDR1 LNHDA and CDR2 SQIVND (reference sequence). This CDR3 is 17 amino acids long. CDR3 protein: CASSIAASGSLTDTQYF. The CDR3 bases are TGTGCCAGTAGTATAGCCGCTAGCGGGAGCCTCACAGATACGCAGTATTTT.

This clone was counted ten times or more. The chain recombines TRBV7-9 with TRBJ1-4, with 12 bases aligning to TRBD1. The CDR3 loop spans 14 amino acids. V dropped 4 bases and J dropped 7; count of bases not matched to a gene: 1. The germline CDR1 and CDR2 sequences are SEHNR and FQNEAQ (reference sequence). The CDR3 region has the DNA TGTGCCAGCAGCTCGGGACAGGGGGCTGAAAAACTGTTTTTT. Amino acid sequence: CASSSGQGAEKLFF.

This clone was counted between two and nine times. The V and J genes are TRBV7-9 and TRBJ2-1; 9 bases agree with TRBD2. The CDR3 loop spans 17 amino acids. CDR1 and CDR2 (germline): SEHNR, FQNEAQ (reference sequence). With V trimmed by 0 bases and J by 7 bases, 10 bases remained unmatched. CDR3 amino acids: CASSLAGGRARSNEQFF. CDR3 bases: TGTGCCAGCAGCTTAGCGGGCGGGAGGGCCAGGAGTAATGAGCAGTTCTTC.

The rearrangement uses TRBV27 and TRBJ2-5; D uncertain. V dropped 3 bases and J dropped 5 bases, with 10 bases sitting between them. The CDR3 spans 13 residues. Germline lookup yields CDR1 MNHEY and CDR2 SMNVEV (reference sequence). CDR3 bases: TGTGCCAGCAGTTTCCGGGTCTCGGAGACCCAGTACTTC. Encoded protein: CASSFRVSETQYF.

The chain has TRBV28 and TRBJ1-3; a possible D gene is TRBD1 (6 bases). Trimming left V 0 bases short and J 0 bases short, with 12 bases between. The CDR3 contains 17 residues. From germline, CDR1 is MDHEN and CDR2 SYDVKM. The CDR3 sequence is CASSLWDSANSGNTIYF. CDR3 DNA sequence: TGTGCCAGCAGTTTATGGGACAGTGCGAACTCTGGAAACACCATATATTTT.

The CDR3 region is CASSLHRDSYEQYF. The DNA for the CDR3 is TGTGCCAGCAGCCTCCACAGGGACTCCTACGAGCAGTACTTC. V is TRBV11-2 and J is TRBJ2-7, with TRBD1 as a possible D gene (6 bases). Trimming stripped 5 bases from V and 0 bases from J, with 11 bases between. Germline V gene sequence: CDR1 SGHAT, CDR2 FQNNGV. The CDR3 is made up of 14 amino acids.

This rearrangement joins TRBV7-2 to TRBJ2-7; D ambiguous. The germline gives CDR1 SGHTA, CDR2 FQGNSA. V was cut by 5 bases and J by 0 bases, with 14 bases left in between. This CDR3 is built from 15 residues. CDR3 DNA sequence: TGTGCCAGCAGCACCACCGGGTCGTCCTCCTACGAGCAGTACTTC. Protein sequence: CASSTTGSSSYEQYF.

The chain carries TRBV7-9 and TRBJ2-7, with D perhaps matching TRBD2 (6 bases). V was cut by 1 base and J by 1 base, with 17 bases left in between. Germline V gene lookup returns CDR1 SEHNR and CDR2 FQNEAQ (reference sequence). The CDR3 has 17 residues. The CDR3 sequence is CASSLGGEGTGSYEQYF. CDR3 sequence (DNA): TGTGCCAGCAGCTTAGGAGGGGAAGGGACTGGGTCCTACGAGCAGTACTTC. Drawing the rest from reference TRBV7-9 and TRBJ2-7, the complete variable domain is DTGVSQNPRHKITKRGQNVTFRCDPISEHNRLYWYRQTLGQGPEFLTYFQNEAQLEKSRLLSDRFSAERPKGSFSTLEIQRTEQGDSAMYLCASSLGGEGTGSYEQYFGPGTRLTVT.

This clone was counted between two and nine times. The chain joins TRBV7-9 to TRBJ1-1; D is unresolved. CDR1 and CDR2 (germline): SEHNR, FQNEAQ (reference sequence). This CDR3 spans 15 amino acids. Trimming pared 7 bases from V and 1 base from J, leaving 16 bases between. For the CDR3, the DNA is TGTGCCAGCACCTCCCAGCGAGTACGGAACACTGAAGCTTTCTTT. It translates to CASTSQRVRNTEAFF.

About this clone itself: The same CDR3 can be traced to other DNA sequences in this sample. The chain uses TRBV7-2 and TRBJ2-7, with a possible D match to TRBD2 (6 bases). The CDR3 has 14 residues. Germline loops: CDR1 SGHTA, CDR2 FQGNSA. V was trimmed by 3 bases and J by 2 bases, leaving 11 bases between them. Here the CDR3 DNA reads TGTGCCAGCAGCTTGGACGGGGGACCCTACGAGCAGTACTTC. Protein product: CASSLDGGPYEQYF.